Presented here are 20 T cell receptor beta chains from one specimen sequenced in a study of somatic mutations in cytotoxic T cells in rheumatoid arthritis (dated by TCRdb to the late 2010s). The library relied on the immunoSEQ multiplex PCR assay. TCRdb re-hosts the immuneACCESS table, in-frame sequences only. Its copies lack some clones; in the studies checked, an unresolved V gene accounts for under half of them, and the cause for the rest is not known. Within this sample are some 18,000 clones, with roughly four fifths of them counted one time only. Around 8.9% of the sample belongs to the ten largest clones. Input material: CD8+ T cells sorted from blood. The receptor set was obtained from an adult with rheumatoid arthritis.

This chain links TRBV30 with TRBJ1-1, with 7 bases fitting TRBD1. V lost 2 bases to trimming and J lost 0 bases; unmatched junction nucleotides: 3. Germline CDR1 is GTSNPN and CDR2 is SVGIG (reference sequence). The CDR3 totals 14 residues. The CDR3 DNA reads TGTGCCTGGAGTTACAGGGGAGTGAACACTGAAGCTTTCTTT. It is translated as CAWSYRGVNTEAFF.

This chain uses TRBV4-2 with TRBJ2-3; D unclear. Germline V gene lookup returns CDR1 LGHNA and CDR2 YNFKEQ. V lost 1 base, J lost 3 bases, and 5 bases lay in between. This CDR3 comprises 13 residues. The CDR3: CASSQVPTDTQYF. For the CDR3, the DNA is TGTGCCAGCAGCCAAGTGCCAACAGATACGCAGTATTTT.

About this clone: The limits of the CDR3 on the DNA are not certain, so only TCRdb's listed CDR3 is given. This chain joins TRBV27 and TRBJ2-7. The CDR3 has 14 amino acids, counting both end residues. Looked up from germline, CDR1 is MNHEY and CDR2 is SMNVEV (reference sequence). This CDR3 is CASSRAGHVHEQYF.

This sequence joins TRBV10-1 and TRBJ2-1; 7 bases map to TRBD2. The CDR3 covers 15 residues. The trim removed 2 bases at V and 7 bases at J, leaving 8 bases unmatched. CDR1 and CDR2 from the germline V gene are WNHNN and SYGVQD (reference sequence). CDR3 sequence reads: CASSEGLGLDNEQFF. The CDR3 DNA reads TGCGCCAGCAGTGAGGGACTAGGCCTCGATAATGAGCAGTTCTTC.

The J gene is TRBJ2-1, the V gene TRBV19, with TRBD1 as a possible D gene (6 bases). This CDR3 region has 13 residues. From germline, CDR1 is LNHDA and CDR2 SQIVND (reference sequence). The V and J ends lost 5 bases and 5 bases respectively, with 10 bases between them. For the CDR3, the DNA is TGTGCCAGTAGTTTTAACAGGGACAATGAGCAGTTCTTC. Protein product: CASSFNRDNEQFF.

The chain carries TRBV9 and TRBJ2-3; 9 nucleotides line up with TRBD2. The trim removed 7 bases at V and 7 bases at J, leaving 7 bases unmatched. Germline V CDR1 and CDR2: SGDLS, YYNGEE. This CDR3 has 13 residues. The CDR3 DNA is TGTGCCAGCTCCGGGACTAGCCTACATACGCAGTATTTT. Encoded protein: CASSGTSLHTQYF. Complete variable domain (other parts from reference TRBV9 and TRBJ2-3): DSGVTQTPKHLITATGQRVTLRCSPRSGDLSVYWYQQSLDQGLQFLIQYYNGEERAKGNILERFSAQQFPDLHSELNLSSLELGDSALYFCASSGTSLHTQYFGPGTRLTVL.

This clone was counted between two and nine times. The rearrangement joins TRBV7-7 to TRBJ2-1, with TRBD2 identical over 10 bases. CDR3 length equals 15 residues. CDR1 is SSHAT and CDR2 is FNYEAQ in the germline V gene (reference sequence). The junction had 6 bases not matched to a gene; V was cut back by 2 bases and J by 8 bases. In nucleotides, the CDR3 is TGTGCCAGCAGCTTAAGCCCCACTAGCGGGGATGAGCAGTTCTTC. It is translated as CASSLSPTSGDEQFF.

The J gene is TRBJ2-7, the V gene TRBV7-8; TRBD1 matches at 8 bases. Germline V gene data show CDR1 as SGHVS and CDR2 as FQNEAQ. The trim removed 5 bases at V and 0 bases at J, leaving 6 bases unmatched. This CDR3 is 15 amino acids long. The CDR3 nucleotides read TGTGCCAGCAGCCCTAGACAGGGGCCCTCCTACGAGCAGTACTTC. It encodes CASSPRQGPSYEQYF.

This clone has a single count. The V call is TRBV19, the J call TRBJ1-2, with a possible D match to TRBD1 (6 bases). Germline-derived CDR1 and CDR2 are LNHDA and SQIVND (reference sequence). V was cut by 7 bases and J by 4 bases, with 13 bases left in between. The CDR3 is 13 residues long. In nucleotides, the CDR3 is TGTGCCAGTACCCCAGGGGACGGCTATGGCTACACCTTC. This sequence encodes CASTPGDGYGYTF.

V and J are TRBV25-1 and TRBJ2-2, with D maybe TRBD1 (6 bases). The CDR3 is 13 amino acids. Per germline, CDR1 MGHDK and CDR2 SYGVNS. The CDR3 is CAAGTPNTGELFF. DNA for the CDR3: TGTGCGGCCGGGACACCGAACACCGGGGAGCTGTTTTTT.

The CDR3: CATSRDPWEQFF. The CDR3 coding sequence is TGTGCCACCAGCAGAGATCCTTGGGAGCAGTTCTTC. The chain employs TRBV15 and TRBJ2-1; D remains unclear. CDR3 length: 12 residues. CDR1 is LNHNV and CDR2 is YYDKDF in the germline V gene (reference sequence). V lost 0 bases and J lost 10, with 7 bases in between.

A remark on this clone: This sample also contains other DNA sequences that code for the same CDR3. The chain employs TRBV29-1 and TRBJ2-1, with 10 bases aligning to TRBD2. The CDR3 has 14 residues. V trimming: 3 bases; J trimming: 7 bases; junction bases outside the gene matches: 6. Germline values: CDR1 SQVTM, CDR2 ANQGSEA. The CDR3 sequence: CSVDGLAGANEQFF. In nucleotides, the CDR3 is TGCAGCGTTGACGGGCTAGCGGGAGCAAATGAGCAGTTCTTC.

The CDR3 DNA reads TGCAGCGCTCCTACAGGGCTCATGAACACTGAAGCTTTCTTT. Translating it yields CSAPTGLMNTEAFF. V is TRBV29-1 and J is TRBJ1-1, with D possibly being TRBD1 (6 bases). CDR3 length: 14 amino acids. Germline V gives CDR1 SQVTM, CDR2 ANQGSEA. Trimming removed 7 bases at V and 0 bases at J, with 15 bases between.

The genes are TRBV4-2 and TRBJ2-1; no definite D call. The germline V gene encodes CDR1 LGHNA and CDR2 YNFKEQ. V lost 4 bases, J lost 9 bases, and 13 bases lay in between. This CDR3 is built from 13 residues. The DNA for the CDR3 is TGTGCCAGCAGCCCGCTCTCGTTGAGTGAGCAGTTCTTC. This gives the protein CASSPLSLSEQFF.

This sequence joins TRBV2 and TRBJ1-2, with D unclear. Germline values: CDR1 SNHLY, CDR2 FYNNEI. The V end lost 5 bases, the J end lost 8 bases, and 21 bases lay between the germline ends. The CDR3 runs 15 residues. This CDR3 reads CASSPSSSTPSGYTF. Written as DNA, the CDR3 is TGTGCCAGCAGTCCTTCGTCCAGCACCCCATCCGGCTACACCTTC.

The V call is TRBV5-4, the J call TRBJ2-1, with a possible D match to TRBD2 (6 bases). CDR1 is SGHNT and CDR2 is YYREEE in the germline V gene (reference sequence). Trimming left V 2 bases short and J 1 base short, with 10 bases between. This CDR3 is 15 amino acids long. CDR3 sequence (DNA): TGTGCCAGCAGCTTCTTACTAGCTTCCTACAATGAGCAGTTCTTC. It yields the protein CASSFLLASYNEQFF.

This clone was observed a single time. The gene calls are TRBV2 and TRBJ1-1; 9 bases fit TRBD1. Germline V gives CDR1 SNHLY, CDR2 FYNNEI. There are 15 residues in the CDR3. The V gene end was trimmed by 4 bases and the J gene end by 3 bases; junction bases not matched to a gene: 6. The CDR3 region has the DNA TGTGCCAGCAGTGTAAGTGGACAGGGGCACACTGAAGCTTTCTTT. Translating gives CASSVSGQGHTEAFF.

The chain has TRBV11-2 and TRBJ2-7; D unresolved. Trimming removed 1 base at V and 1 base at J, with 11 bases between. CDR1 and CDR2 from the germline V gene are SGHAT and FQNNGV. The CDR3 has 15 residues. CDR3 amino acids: CASSLALDGSYEQYF. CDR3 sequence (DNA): TGTGCCAGCAGCTTAGCCTTGGACGGATCCTACGAGCAGTACTTC.

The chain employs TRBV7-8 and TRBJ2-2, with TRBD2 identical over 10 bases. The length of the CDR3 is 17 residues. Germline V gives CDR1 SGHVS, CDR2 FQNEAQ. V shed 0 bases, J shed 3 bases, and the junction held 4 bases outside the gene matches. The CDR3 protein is CASSLAQLAGHTGELFF. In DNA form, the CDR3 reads TGTGCCAGCAGCTTAGCGCAACTAGCGGGACACACCGGGGAGCTGTTTTTT.

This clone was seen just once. Here the CDR3 reads CATSWGTGPEAFF. DNA for the CDR3: TGTGCCACCAGCTGGGGGACAGGGCCTGAAGCTTTCTTT. This rearrangement joins TRBV15 to TRBJ1-1; the match to TRBD1 covers 9 bases. CDR3 size: 13 residues. The germline V gene has CDR1 LNHNV and CDR2 YYDKDF (reference sequence). V was pared by 5 bases and J by 6 bases, with 4 bases of the junction left unmatched.